This T cell receptor beta chain appears in the sequencing data of a study of T cell repertoires in cytomegalovirus infection. Study as a whole: CMV infection and matching HLA type were both indicated by public TCR beta signatures. Findings and limits, study-wide: Individuals carrying CMV plus the relevant HLA were identified by cumulative frequency of public TCR beta families.

A remark on this clonotype: Its antigen is as yet unknown.

Germline V gene data show CDR1 as SGHRS and CDR2 as YFSETQ. CDR3 length: 15 amino acids. TCRdb itself ran the reads through MiXCR, one entry per CDR3 protein. The repertoire holds some 700,000 distinct CDR3 sequences, 33% seen once, with 15% to 20% in the top ten. The receptor was derived from a human donor in good health (CMV status not recorded). Some clones in this sample may be carry-over from other donors' samples. The source was cultured PBMCs, collected from culture after CMV antigen stimulation. This chain connects TRBV5-1 to TRBJ1-3, with D possibly matching TRBD1 (5 bases). The CDR3 here is CARGARGSSGNTIYF. The DNA for the CDR3 is TGCGCGCGCGGGGCAAGGGGATCCTCTGGAAACACCATATATTTT.